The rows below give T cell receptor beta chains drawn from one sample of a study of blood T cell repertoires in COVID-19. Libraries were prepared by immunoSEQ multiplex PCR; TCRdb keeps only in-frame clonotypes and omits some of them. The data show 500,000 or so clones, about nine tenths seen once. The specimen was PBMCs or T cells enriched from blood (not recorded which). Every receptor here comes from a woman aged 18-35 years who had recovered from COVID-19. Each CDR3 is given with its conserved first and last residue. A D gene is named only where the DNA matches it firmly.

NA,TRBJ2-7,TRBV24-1,TGTGCCACCAGTGATACCACTAGGACCTACGAGCAGTACTTC,CATSDTTRTYEQYF
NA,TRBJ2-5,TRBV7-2,TGTGCCAGCACCCTTAGACCCGGGGTTGGAGAGACCCAGTACTTC,CASTLRPGVGETQYF
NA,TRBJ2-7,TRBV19,TGTGCCAGTAGTCCCTCCACAGGCCCCTACGAGCAGTACTTC,CASSPSTGPYEQYF
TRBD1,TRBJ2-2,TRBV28,TGTGCCAGCAGTCCCTCCCCAGGACAGGGGGAAACCGGGGAGCTGTTTTTT,CASSPSPGQGETGELFF
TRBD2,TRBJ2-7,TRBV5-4,TGTGCCAGCAGCCCTATGACTAGCGGGGTCGTCTACGAGCAGTACTTC,CASSPMTSGVVYEQYF
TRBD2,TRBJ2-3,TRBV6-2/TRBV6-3,TGTGCCAGCAGTTCGCGACTAGCGCAGATAGATACGCAGTATTTT,CASSSRLAQIDTQYF
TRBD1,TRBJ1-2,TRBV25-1,TGTGCCAGCAGAATCACCGGGACAGGGGACTATGGCTACACCTTC,CASRITGTGDYGYTF
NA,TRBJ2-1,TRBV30,TGTGCCTGGAGTAGCACGGAGCAGTTCTTC,CAWSSTEQFF
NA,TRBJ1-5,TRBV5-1,TGCGCCAGCAGCTTGAATCCGCAGGGTAGCAATCAGCCCCAGCATTTT,CASSLNPQGSNQPQHF
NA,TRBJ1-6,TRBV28,TGTGCCAGCAGACTAGACCGGTATTCACCCCTCCACTTT,CASRLDRYSPLHF